The TCR beta chain described here comes from a study of cytomegalovirus exposure and HLA in healthy donors. Study observations and caveats: Owing to their indistinguishability, certain V segments, notably TRBV6-2 and TRBV6-3, were excluded.

This CDR3 has 12 residues. PCR employed 60 Vbeta and 13 Jbeta primers. Data came from immunoSEQ multiplex PCR; TCRdb stores just in-frame clones and leaves some out. Of about 120,000 clones listed, around 84% were seen once; the top ten hold under 2%. This clone was counted once. Antigen unknown. The J gene is TRBJ2-7, the V gene TRBV21-1; whether TRBD2, the table's D call, matches the DNA was not checked. TRBV21-1 is a documented pseudogene. The source is a man between 18 and 35 years old in good health and CMV-seronegative. The sample consisted of PBMCs. The CDR3 loop is CASRRHVYEQYF. In DNA form, the CDR3 reads TGTGCCAGCAGGCGCCATGTATACGAGCAGTACTTC.